This T cell receptor (beta chain) derives from a study of T cell changes during pregnancy in multiple sclerosis. TCRdb's table, derived via immunoSEQ multiplex PCR, lists solely in-frame clones and lacks some. Here the sample spans around 29,000 clones, roughly 90% being singletons. There are 13 residues in the CDR3. Between the trimmed V and J ends, which lost 4 bases and 5 bases, there was a span of 12 bases. From germline, CDR1 is SQVTM and CDR2 ANQGSEA. This clonotype was sampled from a female donor in good health, enrolled as a control in a pregnancy study. This material consisted of CD4+ T cells from peripheral blood mononuclear cells, taken in the first trimester of pregnancy. The chain carries TRBV29-1 and TRBJ1-5; D is unclear. The CDR3 reads CSVVDGVHQPQHF. The CDR3 nucleotides read TGCAGCGTTGTGGATGGAGTTCATCAGCCCCAGCATTTT.